The 8 T cell receptor beta chains in this list originate from one sample, sequenced in a study of control samples from healthy donors and cancer patients. Generated by immunoSEQ multiplex PCR, the TCRdb table keeps only in-frame clones and is missing some. The data show tens of thousands of clones, with 85% to 95% seen just once and about 1.5% held by the top ten. The sample was blood. The source is a woman aged 25 to 45 in good health.

This clone has a handful of counts. CDR3 sequence (DNA): TGTGCCAGCAGCGCCGGACGGGGGACCCAAGAGACCCAGTACTTC. The encoded protein is CASSAGRGTQETQYF. The chain employs TRBV4-2 and TRBJ2-5; D is possibly TRBD2 (6 bases). This CDR3 is 15 amino acids long. CDR1 is LGHNA and CDR2 is YNFKEQ in the germline V gene. Trimming left V 5 bases short and J 1 base short, with 14 bases between.

This chain connects TRBV28 to TRBJ1-2; tentatively, D is TRBD1 (5 bases). The CDR3 has 14 amino acids. Trimming removed 2 bases from V and 4 bases from J, with 11 bases in between. Germline V gene lookup returns CDR1 MDHEN and CDR2 SYDVKM. Written as DNA, the CDR3 is TGTGCCAGCAGTTTACCCGCAGGGAGCTATGGCTACACCTTC. Translated, it gives CASSLPAGSYGYTF.

This rearrangement joins TRBV7-8 to TRBJ1-3, with D possibly being TRBD1 (6 bases). The V gene's germline CDR1 is SGHVS and CDR2 FQNEAQ. The length of the CDR3 is 16 residues. Trimming removed 2 bases from V and 1 base from J, with 12 bases in between. The CDR3 DNA reads TGTGCCAGCAGCTTAAGTTACAGGGATTCTGGAAACACCATATATTTT. This translates into CASSLSYRDSGNTIYF.

The J gene is TRBJ1-5, the V gene TRBV2; 7 bases are a match to TRBD1. The ends lost 5 bases at V and 6 bases at J; junction bases unmatched: 4. CDR1 is SNHLY and CDR2 is FYNNEI in the germline V gene. The CDR3 loop spans 13 amino acids. The CDR3 reads CASSRQGAQPQHF. The CDR3 DNA follows: TGTGCCAGCAGTCGACAGGGTGCTCAGCCCCAGCATTTT.

The V gene is TRBV5-1, the J gene TRBJ1-4; D is possibly TRBD1 (5 bases). The germline V and J ends were trimmed by 0 bases and 6 bases, with 15 bases remaining between them. The germline V gene has CDR1 SGHRS and CDR2 YFSETQ. This CDR3 contains 16 residues. CDR3 in amino acids: CASSLAPPGMDEKLFF. The CDR3 bases are TGCGCCAGCAGCTTGGCTCCACCAGGGATGGATGAAAAACTGTTTTTT.

V and J are TRBV14 and TRBJ2-7; perhaps TRBD2 as D (5 bases). The CDR3 is 14 amino acids. V lost 4 bases, J lost 6 bases, and 16 bases lay in between. The germline gives CDR1 SGHDN, CDR2 FVKESK. The CDR3 loop reads CASSLTRLSGEQYF. The CDR3 region has the DNA TGTGCCAGCAGCCTCACTAGGCTGTCGGGCGAGCAGTACTTC.

This chain connects TRBV5-8 to TRBJ1-1; 10 bases line up with TRBD1. J was trimmed by 4 bases and V by 3 bases; bases with no gene match: 6. CDR1 and CDR2 from the germline V gene are SGHTS and YDEGEE. The CDR3 runs to 15 residues. CDR3 sequence reads: CASSWDRGFGTEAFF. The CDR3 DNA follows: TGTGCCAGCAGCTGGGACAGGGGATTCGGCACTGAAGCTTTCTTT.

The chain joins TRBV4-2 to TRBJ2-3, with D perhaps TRBD1 (6 bases). Trimming shortened V by 3 bases and J by 11 bases, and 15 bases separated the two germline ends. The CDR3 length is 13 residues. Germline CDR1 and CDR2: LGHNA and YNFKEQ. DNA for the CDR3: TGTGCCAGCAGCCAGGATTCTCAAGGGGGGCAGTATTTT. It encodes CASSQDSQGGQYF.